This T cell receptor beta chain was observed in a study of glioma-infiltrating T cells. The study's findings and limits: Non-neoplastic patients had below-expected tissue-blood divergence, while all gliomas exceeded expectation.

The CDR3 has 19 residues. The germline CDR1 and CDR2 sequences are MGHRA and YSYEKL. Using RNA template, CDR3s of TCR alpha and beta were amplified with iRepertoire arm-PCR. Input was 100-400 ng of tissue mRNA or PBMC total RNA. Using its own MiXCR run on the multiplex PCR reads, TCRdb lists one record per CDR3 protein. The sample lists about 3,900 distinct CDR3 sequences, 31% seen once, with about 26% in the top ten. About this clonotype itself: The target antigen is unknown. Compared with germline, one end of the junction differs, possibly owing to a read error.

Sequencing was performed on glioma tissue, nonneoplastic brain tissue, or PBMCs (not recorded which). The J gene is TRBJ1-1, the V gene TRBV4-1; D is possibly TRBD1 (6 bases). The origin of this receptor is a human donor with low-grade glioma or glioblastoma, undergoing nonglioma brain surgery, or in good health (not recorded which). The CDR3: CASIQAPYAGASVNTEAFF. In nucleotides, the CDR3 is TGCGCTAGCATCCAAGCCCCTTATGCGGGGGCATCGGTGAACACTGAAGCTTTCTTT.